This T cell receptor (beta chain) comes out of a study of post-analysis software for immune sequencing data. Study observations and caveats: Patients had higher frequencies than controls of a few TRBV segments, including TRBV5-6, TRBV5-1 and TRBV20-1. Clustering by F measure revealed strong co-clustering among samples prepared together in one batch.

A note on this clonotype: Its antigen is unidentified.

CDR1 and CDR2 from the germline V gene are SEHNR and FQNEAQ (reference sequence). This CDR3 comprises 13 residues. V lost 4 bases and J 5 bases, leaving 11 bases between the germline ends. TCR beta libraries were prepared from cDNA with unique molecular identifiers. TCRdb processed the PCR reads anew with MiXCR; each CDR3 protein has one entry. The sample consists of approximately 660,000 distinct CDR3 sequences, more than 50% of them appearing once. This chain links TRBV7-9 with TRBJ1-2; D is uncertain. Sequenced input: blood. This sequence originates from a girl aged 2 to 9 with multiple sclerosis. In DNA form, the CDR3 reads TGTGCCAGCAGCTGGGCGACTGGGTATGGCTACACCTTC. It specifies CASSWATGYGYTF.